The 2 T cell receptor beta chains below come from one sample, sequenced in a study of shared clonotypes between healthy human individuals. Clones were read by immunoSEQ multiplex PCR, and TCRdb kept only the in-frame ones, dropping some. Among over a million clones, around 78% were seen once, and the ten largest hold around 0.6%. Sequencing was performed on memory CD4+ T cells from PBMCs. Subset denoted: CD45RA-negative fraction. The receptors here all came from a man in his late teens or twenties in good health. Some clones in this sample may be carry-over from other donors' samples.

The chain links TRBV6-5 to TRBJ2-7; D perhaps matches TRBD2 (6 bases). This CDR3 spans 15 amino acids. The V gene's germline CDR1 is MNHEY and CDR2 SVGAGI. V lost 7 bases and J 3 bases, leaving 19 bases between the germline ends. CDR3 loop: CASNQRDFGVYEQYF. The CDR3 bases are TGTGCCAGCAACCAACGGGACTTTGGAGTCTACGAGCAGTACTTC.

Here the CDR3 reads CASSGSGGQPQHF. In DNA, the CDR3 is TGTGCCAGCAGCGGCTCTGGGGGTCAGCCCCAGCATTTT. This chain uses TRBV6-5 with TRBJ1-5, with D tentatively TRBD1 (5 bases). This CDR3 has 13 amino acids. V lost 6 bases, J lost 6 bases, and 12 bases lay in between. The germline CDR1 and CDR2 sequences are MNHEY and SVGAGI.